The clone carrying this T cell receptor beta chain occurred many times. V lost 5 bases, J lost 8 bases, and 13 bases lay in between. The CDR3 covers 13 residues. In germline, CDR1 is SGHTA, CDR2 FQGNSA. These data originate in a study of T-cell reconstitution after alpha-beta-depleted transplantation in children. It was with unique molecular identifiers that the TCRbeta library was prepared. TCRdb re-called the PCR reads with MiXCR, one entry per CDR3 protein. In the table there are around 680,000 distinct CDR3 sequences, roughly 17% of which are singletons. This TCR came from a human donor who donated a stem cell graft to a child with acute myeloid leukemia. J is TRBJ1-3 and V is TRBV7-2, with a possible D match to TRBD1 (5 bases). Material: PBMCs from the stem cell graft donor, obtained from the stem cell graft. In DNA form, the CDR3 reads TGTGCCAGCAGCCTGGCTCCGGGGGACACCATATATTTT. It is translated as CASSLAPGDTIYF.